These 15 T cell receptor beta chains came from one sample sequenced in a study of cytomegalovirus exposure and HLA in healthy donors. The PCR was carried out with 60 Vbeta primers and 13 Jbeta primers. Data came from immunoSEQ multiplex PCR; TCRdb stores just in-frame clones and leaves some out. The table records roughly 44,000 clones, over 70% of them present only once. Input material: PBMCs. These receptors originate from a man aged 45-65 years in good health and CMV-seronegative.

The CDR3 spells CASNFSLRVYEQYF. Written as DNA, the CDR3 is TGTGCCAGCAACTTTAGTCTCAGGGTCTACGAGCAGTACTTC. The chain recombines TRBV21-1 with TRBJ2-7; the DNA was not compared with TRBD1, the D call given in the table. TRBV21-1 corresponds to a pseudogene. The CDR3 is 14 amino acids.

This sequence joins TRBV27 and TRBJ2-3, with a weak D call TRBD2 (6 bases). The CDR3 extends over 15 amino acids. Trimming removed 1 base at V and 3 bases at J, with 11 bases between. From germline, CDR1 is MNHEY and CDR2 SMNVEV (reference sequence). CDR3 amino acids: CASSLFIRGTDTQYF. The CDR3 DNA reads as TGTGCCAGCAGTTTATTCATCCGGGGGACAGATACGCAGTATTTT.

The V and J genes are TRBV4-1 and TRBJ2-5; TRBD2 aligns across 13 bases. CDR1 is MGHRA, CDR2 YSYEKL, per germline. Trimming removed 4 bases from V and 6 bases from J; junction bases left unmatched: 8. CDR3 length: 16 residues. CDR3 DNA sequence: TGCGCCAGCAGCCCACCTGGGACTAGCGGGGTAAAGACCCAGTACTTC. Protein sequence: CASSPPGTSGVKTQYF.

To note about this clone: Germline is not matched at one junction end, which may reflect a read error. V usage is TRBV6-1 and J usage is TRBJ2-7; D might be TRBD2 (6 bases). This CDR3 is built from 13 residues. CDR1 is MNHNS and CDR2 is SASEGT in the germline V gene. The CDR3 is CASSEAEREPKDF. The CDR3 bases are TGTGCCAGCAGTGAAGCGGAACGGGAGCCCAAGGACTTC.

This clone was picked up one time. The rearrangement uses TRBV18 and TRBJ2-3, with D unclear. CDR1 is KGHSH, CDR2 LQKENI, per germline. Trimming took 0 bases from V and 1 from J, leaving 8 bases between them. The CDR3 length is 15 residues. The CDR3 region has the DNA TGTGCCAGCTCACCACCTACCCGGGGCACAGATACGCAGTATTTT. Translation gives CASSPPTRGTDTQYF. Using reference TRBV18 and TRBJ2-3 for the parts outside the CDR3, the full variable domain is NAGVMQNPRHLVRRRGQEARLRCSPMKGHSHVYWYRQLPEEGLKFMVYLQKENIIDESGMPKERFSAEFPKEGPSILRIQQVVRGDSAAYFCASSPPTRGTDTQYFGPGTRLTVL.

The chain combines TRBV7-8 with TRBJ2-1; 8 positions match TRBD1. CDR1 and CDR2 (germline): SGHVS, FQNEAQ. The CDR3 has 13 amino acids. Trimming cost V 4 bases and J 9 bases; bases outside gene matches: 5. CDR3 region: CASSSDRAGEQFF. CDR3 DNA sequence: TGTGCCAGCAGCTCGGACAGGGCCGGTGAGCAGTTCTTC. The full variable domain, completed using reference TRBV7-8 and TRBJ2-1, is GAGVSQSPRYKVAKRGQDVALRCDPISGHVSLFWYQQALGQGPEFLTYFQNEAQLDKSGLPSDRFFAERPEGSVSTLKIQRTQQEDSAVYLCASSSDRAGEQFFGPGTRLTVL.

V and J are TRBV5-1 and TRBJ2-2; D uncertain. The CDR3 runs to 15 residues. Germline V gene data show CDR1 as SGHRS and CDR2 as YFSETQ. V lost 0 bases and J lost 0, with 6 bases in between. Written as DNA, the CDR3 is TGCGCCAGCAGCTTGGCTCCCCCGAACACCGGGGAGCTGTTTTTT. This codes for CASSLAPPNTGELFF. The full variable domain, its missing parts supplied by reference TRBV5-1 and TRBJ2-2, is KAGVTQTPRYLIKTRGQQVTLSCSPISGHRSVSWYQQTPGQGLQFLFEYFSETQRNKGNFPGRFSGRQFSNSRSEMNVSTLELGDSALYLCASSLAPPNTGELFFGEGSRLTVL.

This chain connects TRBV18 to TRBJ2-1; 8 bases are shared with TRBD1. The CDR3 is 15 residues long. Per germline, CDR1 KGHSH and CDR2 LQKENI. The ends lost 1 base at V and 8 bases at J; junction bases unmatched: 7. The CDR3 nucleotides read TGTGCCAGCTCACCACATATACAGGGGGGCGATGAGCAGTTCTTC. Its translation: CASSPHIQGGDEQFF.

The J gene is TRBJ1-5, the V gene TRBV4-1; D unresolved. V lost 1 base to trimming and J lost 6 bases, with 10 bases between them. The germline gives CDR1 MGHRA, CDR2 YSYEKL. This CDR3 spans 14 amino acids. In DNA form, the CDR3 reads TGCGCCAGCAGCCAAGGCAGCGGGAGTCAGCCCCAGCATTTT. Translating it yields CASSQGSGSQPQHF.

As DNA, the CDR3 is TGTGCCAGCAGGAGACCAGGGAATGAAAAACTGTTTTTT. Translating gives CASRRPGNEKLFF. The rearrangement joins TRBV7-9 to TRBJ1-4; perhaps TRBD1 as D (5 bases). Per germline, CDR1 SEHNR and CDR2 FQNEAQ (reference sequence). The CDR3 extends over 13 amino acids. The V end was cut by 6 bases, the J end by 5 bases, with 10 bases between.

V is TRBV9 and J is TRBJ2-5, with 7 bases aligning to TRBD1. The DNA matches TRBJ2-7 better at its end, which makes the J call doubtful. The germline V gene has CDR1 SGDLS and CDR2 YYNGEE. The CDR3 extends over 15 amino acids. In DNA form, the CDR3 reads TGTGCCAGCAGCGCAGGGGGAGAAAAGTCCTACGAGCAGTACTTC. Its translation: CASSAGGEKSYEQYF.

The V call is TRBV29-1, the J call TRBJ2-7, with a weak D call TRBD1 (5 bases). Trimming cost V 4 bases and J 0 bases, with 13 bases left between them. This CDR3 spans 14 amino acids. The germline gives CDR1 SQVTM, CDR2 ANQGSEA. CDR3 sequence reads: CSVGGRASSYEQYF. CDR3 bases: TGCAGCGTTGGGGGCAGGGCCTCCTCCTACGAGCAGTACTTC.

The chain combines TRBV5-4 with TRBJ2-1, with 8 positions matching TRBD2. Trimming at V came to 4 bases and at J to 9 bases, leaving 12 bases not matched to a gene. CDR3 length: 15 amino acids. Germline V gene lookup returns CDR1 SGHNT and CDR2 YYREEE (reference sequence). The CDR3 reads CASSNTAGAISEQFF. As DNA, the CDR3 is TGTGCCAGCAGCAACACAGCGGGAGCGATAAGTGAGCAGTTCTTC.

The V call is TRBV28, the J call TRBJ2-1; TRBD2 might be the D (5 bases). Trimming cost V 5 bases and J 3 bases, with 20 bases left between them. This CDR3 has 17 residues. CDR1 is MDHEN and CDR2 is SYDVKM in the germline V gene. The chain's CDR3 is CASSILTFLEDYNEQFF. CDR3 nucleotide sequence: TGTGCCAGCAGTATACTTACCTTCTTGGAGGACTACAATGAGCAGTTCTTC.

This chain joins TRBV29-1 and TRBJ1-1, with a possible D match to TRBD1 (6 bases). Germline V lookup: CDR1 SQVTM, CDR2 ANQGSEA. This CDR3 contains 17 residues. V gave up 4 bases and J gave up 1 base, with 22 bases separating them. In DNA, the CDR3 is TGCAGCGTTGCGGGTTCCGGGGGCGGCGGGAGGAACACTGAAGCTTTCTTT. Translation gives CSVAGSGGGGRNTEAFF.